This TCR beta chain is from a study of tumor and adjacent non-tumor tissue in lung cancer. Study-wide context: There were 12 adenocarcinoma, a couple of squamous cell carcinoma and 1 small cell lung cancer cases. Notes on the study in general: Normal lung showed higher cumulative top 100 clone frequency than tumor. Tumor TCR diversity, when higher, was linked to shorter survival.

The CDR3 length is 14 residues. Germline loops: CDR1 SEHNR, CDR2 FQNEAQ (reference sequence). The V gene end was trimmed by 6 bases and the J gene end by 5 bases; junction bases not matched to a gene: 5. TCRbeta libraries were built with three rounds of nested PCR, modified from ARM-PCR. TCRdb used MiXCR to reprocess the multiplex PCR reads, holding one entry per CDR3 protein. This repertoire shows around 120,000 distinct CDR3 sequences, around three fifths found once; its top ten account for over 10%. The template was RNA from unsorted bulk tissue. On this clonotype: Its specificity is unknown.

The specimen sequenced was lung tumor tissue. This sequence originates from a man aged 30 to 39 with non-small cell lung cancer. The V and J genes are TRBV7-9 and TRBJ1-1, with 11 nucleotides matching TRBD1. As DNA, the CDR3 is TGTGCCAGCAGTTTCGGGACAGGGGGAACTGAAGCTTTCTTT. As protein: CASSFGTGGTEAFF.